These T cell receptor beta chains were read from a single sample in a study of human T cells and chemical hapten exposure. Each CDR3 protein is one row after TCRdb ran MiXCR on the RACE reads. The sample holds 180,000 or so distinct CDR3 sequences; more than 12% are singletons and the top ten take 1.5% to 2%. Sequenced material: whole blood, taken in connection with sensitization to the hapten diphenylcyclopropenone (DPC). These receptors were obtained from a woman aged 25 to 45 with alopecia areata. Some clones in this sample may be carry-over from other donors' samples. Each CDR3 is given with its conserved first and last residue. D genes are given only for firm matches. Size values are once, few and many counts, or a class for expanded clones, and some rows have none.

clone_size d_call j_call v_call cdr3_aa cdr3_nt
few TRBD2 TRBJ2-1 TRBV7-3 CASSLNAGGPNNEQFF TGTGCCAGCAGCTTAAACGCGGGAGGGCCTAACAATGAGCAGTTCTTC
NA NA TRBJ2-7 TRBV3-1 CASSQSDRSPYEQYF TGTGCCAGCAGCCAATCGGACAGATCCCCCTACGAGCAGTACTTC
many NA TRBJ2-4 TRBV30 CAWSLTGTKNIQYF TGTGCCTGGAGTTTGACCGGGACAAAAAACATTCAGTACTTC
NA NA TRBJ2-1 TRBV29-1 CSVYYPGGYNEQFF TGCAGCGTTTACTACCCCGGCGGTTACAATGAGCAGTTCTTC
NA NA TRBJ2-1 TRBV7-9 CASSPRRGQEGYNEQFF TGTGCCAGCAGCCCCCGTCGAGGGCAGGAGGGGTACAATGAGCAGTTCTTC
few NA TRBJ1-1 TRBV29-1 CSGSQRGTEAFF TGCAGCGGATCCCAGCGGGGCACTGAAGCTTTCTTT
few NA TRBJ2-5 TRBV7-2 CASSPREGARETQYF TGTGCCAGCAGCCCCCGCGAGGGTGCCCGAGAGACCCAGTACTTC
few TRBD1 TRBJ2-4 TRBV13 CASSWTGDKNIQYF TGTGCCAGCAGCTGGACAGGGGACAAAAACATTCAGTACTTC
NA NA TRBJ2-2 TRBV5-1 CAGSLAGSHTGELFF TGCGCCGGCAGCTTGGCGGGCTCACACACCGGGGAGCTGTTTTTT
few TRBD1 TRBJ1-1 TRBV13 CASSFRDRGPNTEAFF TGTGCCAGCAGCTTCCGGGACAGGGGTCCTAACACTGAAGCTTTCTTT
many NA TRBJ1-2 TRBV28 CASSSAIYGYTF TGTGCCAGCAGTTCTGCGATCTATGGCTACACCTTC
few TRBD2 TRBJ2-1 TRBV12-3/TRBV12-4 CASSLAGGFSEQFF TGTGCCAGCAGTCTAGCGGGGGGCTTCTCTGAGCAGTTCTTC
few NA TRBJ1-5 TRBV5-5 CATSPLGAPNQPQHF TGTGCCACCTCCCCTTTGGGGGCCCCGAATCAGCCCCAGCATTTT
NA TRBD2 TRBJ2-7 TRBV7-9 CASSRSLIAGANEQYF TGTGCCAGCAGCAGATCCCTCATAGCGGGAGCCAACGAGCAGTACTTC
few TRBD2 TRBJ2-1 TRBV27 CASSLSWLAVEQFF TGTGCCAGCAGTTTATCCTGGCTAGCGGTAGAGCAGTTCTTC
NA TRBD1 TRBJ1-5 TRBV6-6 CASSYAVRQGARQPQHF TGTGCCAGCAGTTACGCGGTGCGGCAGGGGGCGAGACAGCCCCAGCATTTT
many NA TRBJ2-1 TRBV6-2/TRBV6-3 CASSSGGAPYNEQFF TGTGCCAGCAGTTCAGGTGGTGCTCCCTACAATGAGCAGTTCTTC
few NA TRBJ2-5 TRBV4-1 CASSQVLLQETQYF TGCGCCAGCAGCCAAGTCCTGCTTCAAGAGACCCAGTACTTC
few NA TRBJ1-5 TRBV18 CASSPPSGGGANQPQHF TGTGCCAGCTCCCCCCCGTCGGGCGGCGGTGCCAATCAGCCCCAGCATTTT
many TRBD1 TRBJ2-2 TRBV7-8 CASSLGGGTGNTGELFF TGTGCCAGCAGCTTAGGAGGGGGGACAGGGAACACCGGGGAGCTGTTTTTT
NA TRBD2 TRBJ2-5 TRBV6-2/TRBV6-3 CASSNKAGVSKETQYF TGTGCCAGCAGCAACAAGGCGGGGGTTAGCAAGGAGACCCAGTACTTC
NA TRBD1 TRBJ2-7 TRBV28 CASSSTGTGVYEQYF TGTGCCAGCAGTTCCACCGGGACAGGGGTCTACGAGCAGTACTTC
NA NA TRBJ2-5 TRBV27 CASSWLGGGTQETQYF TGTGCCAGCAGCTGGCTGGGAGGAGGGACCCAAGAGACCCAGTACTTC
NA TRBD1 TRBJ2-4 TRBV12-3/TRBV12-4 CASTMQGVIIQYF TGTGCCAGCACCATGCAGGGGGTGATCATTCAGTACTTC
NA TRBD2 TRBJ2-2 TRBV5-5 CASSPGRGANTGELFF TGTGCCAGCAGCCCCGGGAGGGGGGCGAACACCGGGGAGCTGTTTTTT
few NA TRBJ1-6 TRBV7-8 CASSLVEGGLFSGSPLHF TGTGCCAGCAGCTTAGTGGAGGGGGGACTTTTCAGTGGTTCACCCCTCCACTTT
NA NA TRBJ2-2 TRBV6-2/TRBV6-3 CASSYPTGRVGELFF TGTGCCAGCAGTTACCCGACAGGGAGGGTCGGGGAGCTGTTTTTT
few NA TRBJ1-4 TRBV11-2 CASHRGGPGEKLFF TGTGCCAGCCATAGAGGGGGGCCAGGAGAAAAACTGTTTTTT
NA NA TRBJ2-2 TRBV30 CAWSIRDTGELFF TGTGCCTGGAGTATCAGGGACACCGGGGAGCTGTTTTTT
many NA TRBJ1-5 TRBV6-6 CASSPMTMENQPQHF TGTGCCAGCAGCCCTATGACCATGGAGAATCAGCCCCAGCATTTT
NA TRBD1 TRBJ1-6 TRBV2 CASTGQGVGSPLHF TGTGCCAGCACCGGACAGGGGGTGGGATCACCCCTCCACTTT
NA NA TRBJ2-7 TRBV20-1 CSARGRADYEQYF TGCAGTGCTAGAGGTCGGGCCGACTACGAGCAGTACTTC
few TRBD1 TRBJ2-2 TRBV14 CASSQSRDRGTGELFF TGTGCCAGCAGCCAATCGCGGGACAGGGGGACCGGGGAGCTGTTTTTT
NA TRBD1 TRBJ1-5 TRBV27 CASRLGGVGPQHF TGTGCCAGCAGGCTAGGGGGCGTAGGGCCCCAGCATTTT
many TRBD2 TRBJ2-1 TRBV2 CASSVMTRELSEQFF TGTGCCAGCAGTGTAATGACGCGGGAGCTGAGTGAGCAGTTCTTC
few NA TRBJ2-2 TRBV6-6 CASSYSYRDGTGELFF TGTGCCAGCAGTTACTCGTACAGGGATGGAACCGGGGAGCTGTTTTTT
few NA TRBJ2-3 TRBV28 CASSPIGDSTDTQYF TGTGCCAGCAGCCCGATCGGGGATAGCACAGATACGCAGTATTTT
many NA TRBJ2-2 TRBV11-3 CASSRGLLNTGELFF TGTGCCAGCAGCCGGGGACTTCTGAACACCGGGGAGCTGTTTTTT
few NA TRBJ1-1 TRBV6-1 CATGVWNEAFF TGTGCCACCGGCGTCTGGAATGAAGCTTTCTTT
few NA TRBJ2-7 TRBV7-2 CASSFKSAHEQYF TGTGCCAGCAGCTTTAAGTCAGCCCACGAGCAGTACTTC
NA NA TRBJ1-2 TRBV7-9 CASKKSGSYGYTF TGTGCCAGCAAAAAGTCAGGCAGCTATGGCTACACCTTC
many NA TRBJ1-2 TRBV30 CAWRTVTNYGYTF TGTGCCTGGAGAACAGTGACTAACTATGGCTACACCTTC
many TRBD1 TRBJ2-2 TRBV7-8 CASSFLVRQGRAGELFF TGTGCCAGCAGCTTCCTGGTTAGACAGGGGCGGGCCGGGGAGCTGTTTTTT
few NA TRBJ2-7 TRBV28 CASTPRIDSYEQYF TGTGCCAGCACTCCTCGTATAGATTCCTACGAGCAGTACTTC
many NA TRBJ2-1 TRBV11-1 CASSFRGTGNEQFF TGTGCCAGCAGCTTTCGGGGTACAGGGAATGAGCAGTTCTTC
NA TRBD2 TRBJ2-7 TRBV9 CASSAGLAGTGEQYF TGTGCCAGCAGCGCCGGCCTAGCGGGTACGGGGGAGCAGTACTTC
NA NA TRBJ1-2 TRBV7-2 CASSLGASQLFYGYTF TGTGCCAGCAGCTTAGGGGCTTCACAGCTTTTCTATGGCTACACCTTC
few TRBD2 TRBJ2-7 TRBV29-1 CSINVLAGGYEQYF TGCAGCATAAATGTCCTAGCGGGGGGCTACGAGCAGTACTTC
NA TRBD1 TRBJ2-3 TRBV29-1 CSVAWTGVRADTQYF TGCAGCGTTGCGTGGACAGGGGTGAGGGCAGATACGCAGTATTTT
NA NA TRBJ2-2 TRBV7-3 CASSPDPNRNRNTGELFF TGTGCCAGCAGCCCCGACCCTAACCGAAACCGAAACACCGGGGAGCTGTTTTTT
many NA TRBJ2-7 TRBV27 CASSLTSSYEQYF TGTGCCAGCAGTTTAACCAGCTCCTACGAGCAGTACTTC
few TRBD2 TRBJ2-1 TRBV6-5 CASKNSGTSYNEQFF TGTGCCAGCAAGAATAGCGGGACCTCCTACAATGAGCAGTTCTTC
NA NA TRBJ1-3 TRBV2 CASRKQAAVDTIYF TGTGCCAGCAGAAAACAGGCGGCTGTTGACACCATATATTTT
few TRBD1 TRBJ2-1 TRBV12-3/TRBV12-4 CASSSGGTGNNEQFF TGTGCCAGCAGTTCCGGCGGGACAGGGAACAATGAGCAGTTCTTC